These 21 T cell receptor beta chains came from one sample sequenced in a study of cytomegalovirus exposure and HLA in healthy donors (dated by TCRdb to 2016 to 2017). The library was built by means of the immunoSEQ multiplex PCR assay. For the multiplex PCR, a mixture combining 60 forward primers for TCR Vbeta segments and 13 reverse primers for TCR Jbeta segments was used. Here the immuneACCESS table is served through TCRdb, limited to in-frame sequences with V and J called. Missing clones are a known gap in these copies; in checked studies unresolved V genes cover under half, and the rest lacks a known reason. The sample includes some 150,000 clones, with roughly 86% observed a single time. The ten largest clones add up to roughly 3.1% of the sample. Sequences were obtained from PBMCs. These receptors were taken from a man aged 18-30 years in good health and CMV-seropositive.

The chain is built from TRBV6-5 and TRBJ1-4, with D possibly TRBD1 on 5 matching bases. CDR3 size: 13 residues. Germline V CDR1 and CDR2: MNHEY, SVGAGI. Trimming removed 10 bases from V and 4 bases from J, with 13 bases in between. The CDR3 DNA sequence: TGTGCCACCAGGGCGGGGAGTAATGAAAAACTGTTTTTT. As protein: CATRAGSNEKLFF.

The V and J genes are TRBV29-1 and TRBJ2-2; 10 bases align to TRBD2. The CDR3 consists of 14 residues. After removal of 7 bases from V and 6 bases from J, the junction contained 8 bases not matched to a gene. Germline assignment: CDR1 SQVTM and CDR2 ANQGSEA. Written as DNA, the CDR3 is TGCAGCGCTCGAGCGGGAGGGAAGTCCGGGGAGCTGTTTTTT. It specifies CSARAGGKSGELFF.

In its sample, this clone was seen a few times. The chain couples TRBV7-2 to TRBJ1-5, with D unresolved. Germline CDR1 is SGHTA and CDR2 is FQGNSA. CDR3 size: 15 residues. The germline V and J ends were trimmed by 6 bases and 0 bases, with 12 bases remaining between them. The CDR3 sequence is CASSLYHDSNQPQHF. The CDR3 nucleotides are TGTGCCAGCAGTCTCTATCACGATAGCAATCAGCCCCAGCATTTT.

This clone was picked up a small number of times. The CDR3 region has the DNA TGTGCCACTAGACCCTCGGACAGGGGTAATCAGCCCCAGCATTTT. Protein: CATRPSDRGNQPQHF. This rearrangement joins TRBV19 to TRBJ1-5; 9 nucleotides align to TRBD1. This CDR3 is 15 amino acids long. With V trimmed by 10 bases and J by 4 bases, 11 bases remained unmatched. Germline-derived CDR1 and CDR2 are LNHDA and SQIVND (reference sequence).

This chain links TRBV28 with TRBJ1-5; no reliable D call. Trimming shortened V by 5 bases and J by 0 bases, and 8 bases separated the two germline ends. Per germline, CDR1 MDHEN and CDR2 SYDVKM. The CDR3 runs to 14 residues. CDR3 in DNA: TGTGCCAGCAGTCCACAGAATAGCAATCAGCCCCAGCATTTT. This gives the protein CASSPQNSNQPQHF.

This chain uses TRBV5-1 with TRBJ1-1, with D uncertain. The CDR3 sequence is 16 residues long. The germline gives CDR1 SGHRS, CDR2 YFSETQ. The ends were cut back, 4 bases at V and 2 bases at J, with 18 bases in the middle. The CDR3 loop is CASSLAGRPLNTEAFF. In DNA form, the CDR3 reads TGCGCCAGCAGCCTGGCTGGGAGGCCCTTAAACACTGAAGCTTTCTTT.

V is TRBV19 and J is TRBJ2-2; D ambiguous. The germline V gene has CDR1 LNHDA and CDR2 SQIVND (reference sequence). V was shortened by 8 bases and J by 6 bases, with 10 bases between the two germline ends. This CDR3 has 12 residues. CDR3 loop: CASEFSAGELFF. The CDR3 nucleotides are TGTGCCAGTGAATTTTCGGCCGGGGAGCTGTTTTTT.

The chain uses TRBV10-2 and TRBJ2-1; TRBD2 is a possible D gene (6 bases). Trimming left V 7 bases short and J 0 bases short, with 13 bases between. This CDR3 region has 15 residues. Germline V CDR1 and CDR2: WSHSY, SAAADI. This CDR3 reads CASILDGSSYNEQFF. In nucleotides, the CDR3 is TGCGCCAGCATATTAGACGGGAGCTCCTACAATGAGCAGTTCTTC.

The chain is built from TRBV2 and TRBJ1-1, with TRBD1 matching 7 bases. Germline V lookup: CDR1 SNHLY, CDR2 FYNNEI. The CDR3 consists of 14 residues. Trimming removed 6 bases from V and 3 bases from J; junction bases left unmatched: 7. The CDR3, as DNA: TGTGCCAGCAGGTTACAGGGGTCCTACACTGAAGCTTTCTTT. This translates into CASRLQGSYTEAFF.

As DNA, the CDR3 is TGTGCCAGCAGTTTAGGGAGCGCCTACGAGCAGTACTTC. Translated, it gives CASSLGSAYEQYF. The chain has TRBV28 and TRBJ2-7; D perhaps matches TRBD2 (5 bases). The germline V gene encodes CDR1 MDHEN and CDR2 SYDVKM. V lost 2 bases and J 2 bases, leaving 7 bases between the germline ends. The CDR3 is 13 residues long.

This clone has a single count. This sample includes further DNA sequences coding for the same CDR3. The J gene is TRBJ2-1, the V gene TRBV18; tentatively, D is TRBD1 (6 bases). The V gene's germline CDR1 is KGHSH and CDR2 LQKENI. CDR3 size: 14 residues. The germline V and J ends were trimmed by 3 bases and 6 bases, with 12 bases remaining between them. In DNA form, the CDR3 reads TGTGCCAGCTCACCGGGTCAAGGGGGCAATGAGCAGTTCTTC. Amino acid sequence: CASSPGQGGNEQFF.

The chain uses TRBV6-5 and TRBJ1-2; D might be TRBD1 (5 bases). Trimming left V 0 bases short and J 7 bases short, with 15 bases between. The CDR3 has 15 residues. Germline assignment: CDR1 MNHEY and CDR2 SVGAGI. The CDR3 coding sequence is TGTGCCAGCAGTTACTCGACGGGAGGGGAGGGTGGCTACACCTTC. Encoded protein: CASSYSTGGEGGYTF.

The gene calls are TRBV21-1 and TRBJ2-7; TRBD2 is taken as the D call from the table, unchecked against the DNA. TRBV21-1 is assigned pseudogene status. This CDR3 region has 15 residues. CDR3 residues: CASSKEVVGGDEQYF. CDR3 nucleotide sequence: TGTGCCAGCAGCAAAGAGGTGGTGGGGGGAGACGAGCAGTACTTC.

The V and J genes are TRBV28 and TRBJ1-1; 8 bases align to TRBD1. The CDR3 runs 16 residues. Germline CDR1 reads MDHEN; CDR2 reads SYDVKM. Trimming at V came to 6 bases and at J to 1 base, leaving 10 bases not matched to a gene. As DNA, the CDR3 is TGTGCCAGCAGCCCTTGGGGGACAGGACAGAACACTGAAGCTTTCTTT. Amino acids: CASSPWGTGQNTEAFF. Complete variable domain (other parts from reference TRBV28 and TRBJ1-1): DVKVTQSSRYLVKRTGEKVFLECVQDMDHENMFWYRQDPGLGLRLIYFSYDVKMKEKGDIPEGYSVSREKKERFSLILESASTNQTSMYLCASSPWGTGQNTEAFFGQGTRLTVV.

The CDR3 loop is CASSWGQGGEQYF. Here the CDR3 DNA reads TGTGCCAGCAGCTGGGGACAGGGTGGCGAGCAGTACTTC. The rearrangement uses TRBV5-4 and TRBJ2-7, with 9 bases identical to TRBD1. Germline CDR1 and CDR2: SGHNT and YYREEE (reference sequence). The J segment lost 6 bases and the V segment lost 3 bases, leaving 4 bases of the junction unmatched. CDR3 size: 13 residues.

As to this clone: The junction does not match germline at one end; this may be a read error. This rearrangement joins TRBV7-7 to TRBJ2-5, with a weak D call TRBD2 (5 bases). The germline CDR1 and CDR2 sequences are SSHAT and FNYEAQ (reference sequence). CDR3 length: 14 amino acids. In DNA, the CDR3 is TGTGCTAGCAGCTTAGATGGGAGTAGGGCTGCCCAGTACTTC. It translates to CASSLDGSRAAQYF.

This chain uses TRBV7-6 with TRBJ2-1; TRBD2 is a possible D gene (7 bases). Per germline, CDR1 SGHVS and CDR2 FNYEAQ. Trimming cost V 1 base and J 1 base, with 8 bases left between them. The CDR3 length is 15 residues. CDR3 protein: CASSLEGGSYNEQFF. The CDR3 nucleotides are TGTGCCAGCAGCTTAGAGGGGGGGTCCTACAATGAGCAGTTCTTC. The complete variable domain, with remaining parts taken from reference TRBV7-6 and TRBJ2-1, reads GAGVSQSPRYKVTKRGQDVALRCDPISGHVSLYWYRQALGQGPEFLTYFNYEAQQDKSGLPNDRFSAERPEGSISTLTIQRTEQRDSAMYRCASSLEGGSYNEQFFGPGTRLTVL.

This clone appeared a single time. DNA of the CDR3: TGTGCCAGTAGTATAGCACAGAAGGTTGAAGCTTTCTTT. This codes for CASSIAQKVEAFF. J is TRBJ1-1 and V is TRBV19; D is unresolved. The ends were cut back, 1 base at V and 7 bases at J, with 10 bases in the middle. The CDR3 length is 13 residues. Germline CDR1 and CDR2: LNHDA and SQIVND (reference sequence).

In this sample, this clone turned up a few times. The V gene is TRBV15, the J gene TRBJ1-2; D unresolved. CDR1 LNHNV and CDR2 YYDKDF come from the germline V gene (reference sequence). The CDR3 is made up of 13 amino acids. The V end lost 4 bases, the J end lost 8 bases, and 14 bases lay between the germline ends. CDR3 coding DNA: TGTGCCACCAGCAAAGCGGGGTCTGGCGGCTACACCTTC. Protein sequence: CATSKAGSGGYTF.

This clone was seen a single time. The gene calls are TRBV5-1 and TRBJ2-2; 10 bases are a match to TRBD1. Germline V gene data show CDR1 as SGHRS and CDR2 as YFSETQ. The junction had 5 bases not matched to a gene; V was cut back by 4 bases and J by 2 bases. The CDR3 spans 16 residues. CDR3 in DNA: TGCGCCAGCAGCCGCGGGACAGGGGATAACACCGGGGAGCTGTTTTTT. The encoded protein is CASSRGTGDNTGELFF.

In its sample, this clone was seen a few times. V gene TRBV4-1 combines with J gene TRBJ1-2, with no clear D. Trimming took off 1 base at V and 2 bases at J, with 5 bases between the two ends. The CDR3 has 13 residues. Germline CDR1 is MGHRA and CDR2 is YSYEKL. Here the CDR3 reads CASSQAPNYGYTF. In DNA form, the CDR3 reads TGCGCCAGCAGCCAAGCCCCAAACTATGGCTACACCTTC.